This TCR beta chain came from a study of blood T cells in healthy people across ages. V dropped 2 bases and J dropped 8; count of bases not matched to a gene: 5. Germline CDR1 LGHNA, CDR2 YSLEER. The CDR3 length is 14 residues. For the second PCR, which ran for about 6 to 11 cycles, a sample-barcoded 5' primer and a J-beta primer mix were used. MiXCR, run by TCRdb on the 5' RACE reads, gives a single entry per CDR3 protein. This table has about 1.4 million distinct CDR3 sequences, around 59% appearing once. The origin of this receptor is a man aged 18 to 30 in good health. The specimen sequenced was blood. This chain links TRBV4-3 with TRBJ2-2, with 7 bases aligning to TRBD2. CDR3 residues: CASSQWGGRGELFF. CDR3 nucleotides: TGCGCCAGCAGCCAATGGGGGGGAAGGGGGGAGCTGTTTTTT.